Detailed here is one TCR beta chain. This clone showed up just once. No antigen is known for it. One base away there is no much larger clone; base qualities are not given. CDR1 SGHVS and CDR2 FQNEAQ were looked up in the germline V gene. The germline ends are 10 bases apart after V is trimmed by 0 bases and J by 6 bases. The CDR3 runs 14 amino acids, cysteine and phenylalanine included. Only CDR3 DNA remains: 42 bases, in frame from the first base. This record comes from a study of Siglec-9 on CD8 T cells in melanoma (dated by TCRdb to the late 2010s). Describing the broader study: Siglec-9 expression on CD8+ T cells and the role of Siglec-9 in regulating T cells in the melanoma tumor microenvironment were investigated in the study. General findings and caveats noted by the study authors: An effector memory CD8+ T-cell subset that appeared to accumulate within melanoma tumors was reported to be marked and regulated by Siglec-9.

Libraries were prepared through the immunoSEQ multiplex PCR assay. What TCRdb holds here is the immuneACCESS table cut down to in-frame rearrangements. Part of the clones is not present; checked against another copy, under half of the missing clones reflect an unresolved V gene, and the others are unexplained. The sample profile shows 36,000 or so clones; roughly four fifths of them were found once. The ten largest clonotypes hold over 1.5% of the sample. This sequence uses TRBV7-8 and TRBJ2-3; a tentative D match to TRBD1 spans 6 bases. Sequencing input: Siglec-9- CD8+ T cells sorted from blood. The intended sense of this specimen's cell subset or site label: CD8 T cells lacking Siglec-9. This TCR was recovered from a human donor in good health. The DNA sequence is TGTGCCAGCAGCTTAGCGGACAGCATCGATACGCAGTATTTT. Its protein product is CASSLADSIDTQYF.